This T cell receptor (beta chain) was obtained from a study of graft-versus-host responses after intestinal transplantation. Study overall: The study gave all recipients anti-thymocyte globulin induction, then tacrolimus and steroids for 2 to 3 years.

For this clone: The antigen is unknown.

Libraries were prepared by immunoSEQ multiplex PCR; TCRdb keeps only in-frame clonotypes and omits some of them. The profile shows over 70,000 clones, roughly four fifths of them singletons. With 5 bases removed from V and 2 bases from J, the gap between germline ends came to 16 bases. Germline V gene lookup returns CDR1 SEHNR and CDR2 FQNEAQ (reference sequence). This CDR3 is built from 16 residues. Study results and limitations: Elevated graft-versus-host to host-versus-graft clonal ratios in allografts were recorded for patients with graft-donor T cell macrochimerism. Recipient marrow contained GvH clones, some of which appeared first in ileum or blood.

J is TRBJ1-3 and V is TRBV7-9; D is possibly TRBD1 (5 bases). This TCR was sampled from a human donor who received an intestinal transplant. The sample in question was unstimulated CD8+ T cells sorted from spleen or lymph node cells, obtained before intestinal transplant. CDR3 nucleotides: TGTGCCAGCAGCCCTCGATGGGGGTCGCCTGGAAACACCATATATTTT. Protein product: CASSPRWGSPGNTIYF.